This T cell receptor beta chain comes out of a study of blood T cell repertoires in COVID-19. The study recruited people aged 18 to 89 years across roughly 25 US areas. TCRdb's table, derived via immunoSEQ multiplex PCR, lists solely in-frame clones and lacks some. The profile covers over 250,000 clones, with about 89% appearing a single time and around 10% taken by the ten largest. The ends were cut back, 3 bases at V and 3 bases at J, with 11 bases in the middle. The CDR3 runs to 15 residues. Germline V gene sequence: CDR1 LGHDT, CDR2 YNNKEL (reference sequence). The V gene is TRBV3-1 (or the pseudogene TRBV3-2), the J gene TRBJ2-2; D perhaps matches TRBD1 (6 bases). Source material: PBMCs or T cells enriched from blood (not recorded which). The source of this sequence is a man between 35 and 55 years old who had recovered from COVID-19. CDR3 sequence: CASSHQGFDTGELFF. The CDR3 DNA follows: TGTGCCAGCAGCCACCAGGGGTTTGACACCGGGGAGCTGTTTTTT.